The next 14 T cell receptor beta chains were all read from a single sample in a study of PD-1 blockade in classical Hodgkin lymphoma. Using immunoSEQ multiplex PCR, the repertoire was profiled, and TCRdb retains in-frame clones only, with some absent. The sample carries about 94,000 clones, 89% recorded once. Brentuximab vedotin exposure varied, and every patient relapsed after autologous stem cell transplantation. The sequenced sample was peripheral blood mononuclear cells (PBMCs), obtained before the second cycle of nivolumab. These TCRs come from a human donor with classical Hodgkin lymphoma.

The chain recombines TRBV27 with TRBJ2-1; perhaps TRBD1 as D (6 bases). This CDR3 has 16 amino acids. Germline CDR1 MNHEY, CDR2 SMNVEV (reference sequence). The germline V and J ends were trimmed by 0 bases and 7 bases, with 16 bases remaining between them. The CDR3 region is CASSLSFYRDRNEQFF. Here the CDR3 DNA reads TGTGCCAGCAGTTTATCCTTTTACAGGGACCGGAATGAGCAGTTCTTC.

The chain links TRBV6-5 to TRBJ1-4, with TRBD1 matching over 7 bases. The CDR3 is 16 amino acids. CDR1 MNHEY and CDR2 SVGAGI come from the germline V gene. The V and J ends lost 1 base and 2 bases, in that order; junction bases with no gene match: 4. In nucleotides, the CDR3 is TGTGCCAGCAGTTACTTTGAGGGGGCGACTAATGAAAAACTGTTTTTT. Translated: CASSYFEGATNEKLFF.

This chain uses TRBV7-9 with TRBJ1-2; possible D gene TRBD1, 5 bases. The germline gives CDR1 SEHNR, CDR2 FQNEAQ (reference sequence). CDR3 length: 15 amino acids. Trimming stripped 5 bases from V and 8 bases from J, with 21 bases between. The CDR3 coding sequence is TGTGCCAGCAGCCCCTACCCGGACAACCCCTGGGGCTACACCTTC. Protein product: CASSPYPDNPWGYTF.

V usage is TRBV6-1 and J usage is TRBJ2-7; D call uncertain. V was trimmed by 7 bases and J by 3 bases, leaving 19 bases between them. Per the germline V gene, CDR1 is MNHNS and CDR2 is SASEGT. This CDR3 region has 15 residues. CDR3 nucleotide sequence: TGTGCCAGCAACTGGGCATCATCCCCCAACTACGAGCAGTACTTC. Amino acids: CASNWASSPNYEQYF.

The rearrangement links TRBV2 to TRBJ2-5; D gene ambiguous. CDR3 length equals 13 residues. Trimming shortened V by 1 base and J by 5 bases, and 8 bases separated the two germline ends. Germline V lookup: CDR1 SNHLY, CDR2 FYNNEI. The CDR3 coding sequence is TGTGCCAGCAGTGAAGGTGAATCTGAGACCCAGTACTTC. Residues: CASSEGESETQYF.

The V call is TRBV9, the J call TRBJ1-4, with TRBD1 identical over 9 bases. J lost 5 bases, V lost 3 bases, and 11 bases had no gene match. Germline assignment: CDR1 SGDLS and CDR2 YYNGEE. The CDR3 is 17 residues long. CDR3: CASSALPGDRDNEKLFF. Here the CDR3 DNA reads TGTGCCAGCAGCGCTCTTCCCGGGGACAGGGACAATGAAAAACTGTTTTTT.

This clone has more than one count but fewer than ten. The chain employs TRBV19 and TRBJ2-7; D is possibly TRBD1 or TRBD2 (5 bases each). This CDR3 has 15 residues. V was pared by 4 bases and J by 0 bases, with 13 bases between. Germline CDR1 reads LNHDA; CDR2 reads SQIVND (reference sequence). The CDR3 loop reads CASSTPRGASYEQYF. The DNA for the CDR3 is TGTGCCAGTAGTACGCCTAGGGGAGCCTCCTACGAGCAGTACTTC.

V gene TRBV18 combines with J gene TRBJ2-3; a possible D gene is TRBD1 (5 bases). CDR3 length: 16 amino acids. Deletions cut 0 bases from V and 8 bases from J, with 18 bases between. Per germline, CDR1 KGHSH and CDR2 LQKENI. CDR3 DNA: TGTGCCAGCTCACCACCGGCGGCAGGGCCGCATGGTACGCAGTATTTT. Translation gives CASSPPAAGPHGTQYF.

The chain combines TRBV19 with TRBJ2-2, with 9 bases identical to TRBD2. The CDR3 consists of 14 residues. The J segment lost 6 bases and the V segment lost 7 bases, leaving 6 bases of the junction unmatched. CDR1 is LNHDA, CDR2 SQIVND, per germline (reference sequence). The CDR3 loop is CASTVLAGSGELFF. In DNA, the CDR3 is TGTGCCAGTACCGTACTAGCGGGTTCCGGGGAGCTGTTTTTT. Filled out from reference TRBV19 and TRBJ2-2, the complete variable domain reads DGGITQSPKYLFRKEGQNVTLSCEQNLNHDAMYWYRQDPGQGLRLIYYSQIVNDFQKGDIAEGYSVSREKKESFPLTVTSAQKNPTAFYLCASTVLAGSGELFFGEGSRLTVL.

The genes are TRBV2 and TRBJ2-7, with TRBD1 matching 8 bases. CDR1 and CDR2 (germline): SNHLY, FYNNEI. This CDR3 has 17 residues. V shed 7 bases and J 0 bases; nucleotides not matched to a gene: 14. The CDR3 is CASKWGRWTGSSYEQYF. CDR3 DNA sequence: TGTGCCAGCAAGTGGGGTCGTTGGACAGGGAGCTCCTACGAGCAGTACTTC.

This chain joins TRBV2 and TRBJ1-1; 7 nucleotides match TRBD1. The CDR3 is 12 amino acids. Per germline, CDR1 SNHLY and CDR2 FYNNEI. V lost 7 bases to trimming and J lost 6 bases; unmatched junction nucleotides: 5. DNA of the CDR3: TGTGCCAGCACCCCGGGACAGCCTGAAGCTTTCTTT. Translation: CASTPGQPEAFF. Full variable domain (outside the CDR3, taken from reference TRBV2 and TRBJ1-1): EPEVTQTPSHQVTQMGQEVILRCVPISNHLYFYWYRQILGQKVEFLVSFYNNEISEKSEIFDDQFSVERPDGSNFTLKIRSTKLEDSAMYFCASTPGQPEAFFGQGTRLTVV.

This clone was picked up one time. The chain combines TRBV27 with TRBJ1-1; 7 bases match TRBD1. Germline CDR1 MNHEY, CDR2 SMNVEV (reference sequence). The trim removed 4 bases at V and 7 bases at J, leaving 6 bases unmatched. The CDR3 is made up of 13 amino acids. CDR3 in amino acids: CASSSAGGFEAFF. The CDR3, as DNA: TGTGCCAGCAGTTCGGCAGGGGGATTTGAAGCTTTCTTT.

DNA of the CDR3: TGTGCCAGCAGCTTGGCCTCGGCAGGGGCTTTAGATACGCAGTATTTT. It specifies CASSLASAGALDTQYF. J is TRBJ2-3 and V is TRBV5-6; weak D call: TRBD1 (6 bases). There are 16 residues in the CDR3. Germline CDR1 SGHDT, CDR2 YYEEEE. V was pared by 0 bases and J by 5 bases, with 16 bases between.

The V call is TRBV19, the J call TRBJ2-7; 9 bases fit TRBD2. The CDR3 loop spans 14 amino acids. The V gene end was trimmed by 5 bases and the J gene end by 2 bases; junction bases not matched to a gene: 4. CDR1 LNHDA and CDR2 SQIVND come from the germline V gene (reference sequence). CDR3 nucleotides: TGTGCCAGTAGTGTACTAGCGGGCCCCTACGAGCAGTACTTC. Protein sequence: CASSVLAGPYEQYF.